This is a list of T cell receptor beta chains from one sample in a study of blood T cells in healthy people across ages. TCRdb independently ran MiXCR on the 5' RACE reads; one entry per CDR3 protein. The table shows hundreds of thousands of distinct CDR3 sequences, with around 45% occurring only once. The specimen was blood. Receptor source: a woman aged 55-75 years in good health. The CDR3 runs from the conserved cysteine through the conserved F or W. D genes are given only for firm matches. Expanded clones get a size class; other rows say once, few or many, or leave the size out.

d_call	v_call	clone_size	j_call	cdr3_length	cdr3_nt	cdr3_aa
NA	TRBV20-1	NA	TRBJ1-5	13	TGCAGTGCTGGATCATATAGCAATCAGCCCCAGCATTTT	CSAGSYSNQPQHF
NA	TRBV29-1	many	TRBJ1-2	10	TGCAGCGTTGAAGACTATGGCTACACCTTC	CSVEDYGYTF
NA	TRBV25-1	NA	TRBJ1-1	15	TGTGCCAGCAGTGGGCGGAGGGCAAAACCCACTGAAGCTTTCTTT	CASSGRRAKPTEAFF
TRBD2	TRBV6-2/TRBV6-3	few	TRBJ2-4	19	TGTGCCAGCAGCCCAAGAGGACTAGCGGCATCCCTAGCCAAAAACATTCAGTACTTC	CASSPRGLAASLAKNIQYF
NA	TRBV5-1	once	TRBJ1-6	15	TGCGCCAGCAGCTTGCGAGAGGCCGGGGATTCACCCCTCCACTTT	CASSLREAGDSPLHF
NA	TRBV28	NA	TRBJ1-1	13	TGTGCCAGCAGAGGTACCATGAACACTGAAGCTTTCTTT	CASRGTMNTEAFF
NA	TRBV27	few	TRBJ2-3	13	TGTGCCAGCAGCTTGACTAGGGCAGATACGCAGTATTTT	CASSLTRADTQYF
NA	TRBV12-5	NA	TRBJ1-1	13	TGTGCTAGTGGTTTTGGGAGCGCCACTGAAGCTTTCTTT	CASGFGSATEAFF
TRBD2	TRBV11-2	few	TRBJ2-7	15	TGTGCCAGCAGCACCAGACTAGCGGTCCCCTACGAGCAGTACTTC	CASSTRLAVPYEQYF
TRBD2	TRBV7-2	few	TRBJ2-7	17	TGTGCCAGCAGCTTAGCGCTAGCGGGTCCTGCAGGTTACGAGCAGTACTTC	CASSLALAGPAGYEQYF
TRBD2	TRBV20-1	many	TRBJ2-7	16	TGCAGTGCTGACGGGACTAGCATACCTATACGTGACGAGCAGTACTTC	CSADGTSIPIRDEQYF
TRBD1	TRBV5-1	once	TRBJ2-3	17	TGCGCCAGCAGCTTGAGCCCGGGACAGGGGGCGGGAGATACGCAGTATTTT	CASSLSPGQGAGDTQYF
NA	TRBV7-2	many	TRBJ2-1	16	TGTGCCAGCAGCCCGATTAGGGGGAGATCTCACAATGAGCAGTTCTTC	CASSPIRGRSHNEQFF
TRBD1	TRBV5-5	few	TRBJ2-5	15	TGTGCCAGCAGCATTATGGTCAGGGGGCTGGAGACCCAGTACTTC	CASSIMVRGLETQYF
NA	TRBV29-1	NA	TRBJ2-1	14	TGCAGCGTCGAGGGCCCCCAGGGGAAGTTTGAGCAGTTCTTC	CSVEGPQGKFEQFF
TRBD1	TRBV30	NA	TRBJ2-5	15	TGTGCCTGGAGTACCGGGACAGGGCGTCAAGAGACCCAGTACTTC	CAWSTGTGRQETQYF
NA	TRBV15	few	TRBJ1-1	15	TGTGCCACCAGCAGAGACACAGGGAGGAACACTGAAGCTTTCTTT	CATSRDTGRNTEAFF
NA	TRBV7-2	few	TRBJ2-5	15	TGTGCCAGCAGCTTAGTTAGGACTAACCAAGAGACCCAGTACTTC	CASSLVRTNQETQYF
NA	TRBV5-1	NA	TRBJ2-1	16	TGCGCCAGCAGCTTCAAGCCCGCGGACCGAACCAATGAGCAGTTCTTC	CASSFKPADRTNEQFF
NA	TRBV4-3	NA	TRBJ1-4	16	TGCGCCAGCAGCTTTAAAGGGTCTCTGAACAATGAAAAACTGTTTTTT	CASSFKGSLNNEKLFF
NA	TRBV2	NA	TRBJ1-2	12	TGTGCCAGCAGTGTGAGAACCTATGGCTACACCTTC	CASSVRTYGYTF
NA	TRBV7-9	NA	TRBJ2-5	13	TGTGCCAGCAGCGATAGCGGACAAGAGACCCAGTACTTC	CASSDSGQETQYF
NA	TRBV27	many	TRBJ1-2	14	TGTGCCAGCAGTCTCGTCGGGGGGGGGTATGGCTACACCTTC	CASSLVGGGYGYTF
NA	TRBV20-1	NA	TRBJ2-3	14	TGCAGTGCTATCGGAAGGGAGTTGGGAGATACGCAGTATTTT	CSAIGRELGDTQYF
NA	TRBV15	NA	TRBJ2-2	16	TGTGCCACCAGCAGTTGGGGCCGAAGGGCCACCGGGGAGCTGTTTTTT	CATSSWGRRATGELFF
TRBD2	TRBV3-1	NA	TRBJ2-7	12	TGTGCCAGTCTAGCGGGAGACCGCGAGCAGTACTTC	CASLAGDREQYF
NA	TRBV4-1	NA	TRBJ2-5	14	TGCGCCAGCAGCCATAGACACGGCGGGGAGACCCAGTACTTC	CASSHRHGGETQYF
TRBD2	TRBV4-2	NA	TRBJ2-2	16	TGTGCCAGCAGCCAAGAGCCTAGCGGAAACACCGGGGAGCTGTTTTTT	CASSQEPSGNTGELFF
NA	TRBV20-1	NA	TRBJ1-2	12	TGCAGTGCTAGGAACGGGAACTATGGCTACACCTTC	CSARNGNYGYTF
TRBD1	TRBV30	NA	TRBJ2-6	16	TGTGCCTGGAGTGTACCACAGGGGAACGGGGCCAACGTCCTGACTTTC	CAWSVPQGNGANVLTF
TRBD1	TRBV5-4	NA	TRBJ1-2	15	TGTGCCAGCAGCGCCCGGGACAGGGGGATGGGTGGCTACACCTTC	CASSARDRGMGGYTF
TRBD1	TRBV9	NA	TRBJ2-1	16	TGTGCCAGCAGCCCCAGTATGGGACAGCCTAACAATGAGCAGTTCTTC	CASSPSMGQPNNEQFF
TRBD1	TRBV6-1	NA	TRBJ2-7	13	TGTGCCAGCGCGGGACAGGGGTTATACGAGCAGTACTTC	CASAGQGLYEQYF
NA	TRBV28	NA	TRBJ2-4	15	TGTGCCAGCGCGACTAGAGTGGTAGCCAAAAACATTCAGTACTTC	CASATRVVAKNIQYF
TRBD2	TRBV4-3	few	TRBJ2-1	15	TGCGCCAGCAGCCAACCCACTAGCGGGAGCGATGAGCAGTTCTTC	CASSQPTSGSDEQFF
NA	TRBV5-1	NA	TRBJ1-5	17	TGCGCCAGCAGCGCGGGCGCCTCGGGAGGAGGCAATCAGCCCCAGCATTTT	CASSAGASGGGNQPQHF
NA	TRBV2	NA	TRBJ2-2	11	TGTGCCAGCGGGAGGACCGGGGAGCTGTTTTTT	CASGRTGELFF
NA	TRBV7-2	once	TRBJ2-5	14	TGTGCCAGCAGCTTAGGGGGCTTTGGGGAGACCCAGTACTTC	CASSLGGFGETQYF
NA	TRBV3-1	few	TRBJ2-7	11	TGTGCCAGCGGGGCCCTTTACGAGCAGTACTTC	CASGALYEQYF
TRBD1	TRBV20-1	NA	TRBJ1-2	17	TGCAGTGCTAGAGTTGGAGGGGACAGGGAAAGGAACTATGGCTACACCTTC	CSARVGGDRERNYGYTF
NA	TRBV28	NA	TRBJ2-7	12	TGTGCCAGCGGGCGGGGCTATGGCGAGCAGTACTTC	CASGRGYGEQYF
NA	TRBV28	few	TRBJ2-5	12	TGTGCCAGCAGTGTGATACAAGAGACCCAGTACTTC	CASSVIQETQYF
NA	TRBV6-5	NA	TRBJ2-7	11	TGTGCCAGCGGGCTAGTCTACGAGCAGTACTTC	CASGLVYEQYF
NA	TRBV7-2	NA	TRBJ2-1	18	TGTGCCAGCAGCTTAGGTTCTGGTCGGGGAGCCGCCTACAATGAGCAGTTCTTC	CASSLGSGRGAAYNEQFF
NA	TRBV7-2	few	TRBJ2-6	16	TGTGCCAGCAGCCGAACCCCACAGACGGGGGCCAACGTCCTGACTTTC	CASSRTPQTGANVLTF
NA	TRBV15	NA	TRBJ1-5	18	TGTGCCACCAGCAGTTTCCTAAGGGCATCCTGGCTCAATCAGCCCCAGCATTTT	CATSSFLRASWLNQPQHF
TRBD2	TRBV29-1	few	TRBJ2-5	14	TGCAGCGTTGTTGTGGGGGGGAAAGGGGAGACCCAGTACTTC	CSVVVGGKGETQYF
NA	TRBV24-1	few	TRBJ2-1	14	TGTGCCACCAGTGATACCGATTCCTACAATGAGCAGTTCTTC	CATSDTDSYNEQFF
NA	TRBV12-3/TRBV12-4	NA	TRBJ2-7	15	TGTGCCAGCAGTTTAGAACAGTGGGGCTCCTACGAGCAGTACTTC	CASSLEQWGSYEQYF
TRBD2	TRBV7-2	few	TRBJ2-7	16	TGTGCCAGCAGCTTAATCGGACTAGCGGGAGGCTACGAGCAGTACTTC	CASSLIGLAGGYEQYF
TRBD1	TRBV5-1	NA	TRBJ2-7	14	TGCGCCAGCCAGGTCCAGGACAGGGGGAACGAGCAGTACTTC	CASQVQDRGNEQYF
NA	TRBV7-2	NA	TRBJ2-7	16	TGTGCCAGCAGCTTCAATCGGGCAGCCGGCTCCTACGAGCAGTACTTC	CASSFNRAAGSYEQYF
NA	TRBV7-2	NA	TRBJ2-1	15	TGTGCCAGCAGCTACGACCCCGGTAGCTACGGGGTGCAGTTCTTC	CASSYDPGSYGVQFF
TRBD1	TRBV4-3	NA	TRBJ2-1	14	TGCGCCAGCAGCCAACTCGGGACAGGGGGCTTGCAGTTCTTC	CASSQLGTGGLQFF